The TCR beta chain under discussion was sequenced for a study of blood T cell repertoires in COVID-19. Authors' data handling: Estimated nucleated cell counts came from reference gene primer amplification. Repertoires were generated with immunoSEQ multiplex PCR, while TCRdb's copy carries only in-frame clones and drops some. V and J calls and clone size follow that table, whereas D and trimming were derived from the DNA. The sample lists about 400,000 clones, around 86% seen once, with less than 3.5% in the top ten. Germline CDR1 reads SGHVS; CDR2 reads FQNEAQ. The CDR3 is 16 amino acids. The germline V and J ends were trimmed by 6 bases and 5 bases, with 19 bases remaining between them.

The chain employs TRBV7-8 and TRBJ1-4, with a possible D match to TRBD1 (5 bases). The TCR sequence derives from a human donor in a cohort sampled during active COVID-19. Sequencing was performed on peripheral blood. The CDR3 loop reads CASRPHGGGLNEKLFF. The CDR3 region has the DNA TGTGCCAGCAGACCCCATGGCGGGGGATTAAATGAAAAACTGTTTTTT.